The sequence of this T cell receptor beta chain was determined in a study of blood T cells in healthy people across ages (dated by TCRdb to between 2014 and 2016). About the study as a whole: In model experiments, roughly one uniquely barcoded TCR beta cDNA molecule per two T cells was captured by template switching. Using deep sequencing normalized with unique cDNA molecular identifiers, the study measured how TCR beta repertoire diversity changes with age. Donors were grouped into four age groups: young (average roughly 15 years), middle-aged (roughly 37), aged (over 55) and long-lived (approximately 75). To avoid experimental bias, donors of different ages were randomly spread across the sequencing lanes. Two additional independent replicas of 1 million unique cDNA reads from the same blood draw were analyzed for two donors (one aged 18 to 30 and one aged 80 or older). What the work shows at the level of the full study, not this receptor alone: There was a strong correlation between observed TCR beta diversity and the percentage of naive T cells measured by flow cytometry. As age increased, observed TCR beta diversity per million T cells dropped in a roughly linear way, and a significant reduction was already evident by age about 36. The CMV infection status of donors was not known, potentially confounding age-related changes in expanded clonotypes. Bulk unsorted PBMC profiling prevented conclusive comparison of naive and antigen-experienced compartments. Estimates of total diversity based on one million sequenced T cells were regarded as lower bounds and as underestimates. The long-lived group showed more naive CD4+ T cells, fewer expanded clones and increased TCR diversity than the aged group, suggesting age selection.

Donors were a few dozen systemically healthy Caucasian individuals from Russia aged 6 to 90 years. Around 10 milliliters of peripheral blood were collected from each donor into EDTA-treated Vacutainer tubes. Ficoll-Paque density-gradient centrifugation was used to isolate PBMCs, with at least 7 million per sample. Trizol reagent was used to extract total RNA from the PBMCs, yielding at least 6 micrograms per sample. The percentages of naive CD45RAhigh/CD27high T cells were determined by flow cytometry on a PBMC aliquot from every donor. Remarks on this clonotype: The target of this receptor is not known. Per-base quality was not reported, and no clone a single base away is much larger than it.

CDR1 and CDR2 (ENHRY, SYGVKD) derive from the germline V gene. Including cysteine and phenylalanine, the CDR3 has 15 amino acids. This entry keeps only the CDR3 DNA: 45 bases, framed from base 1. Receptor libraries were prepared by 5' RACE. Sequencing relied on an Illumina HiSeq 2500. A second PCR of about 6 to 11 cycles was run with a J-beta primer mix and a sample-barcoded 5' primer. Each TCR beta cDNA molecule received a unique molecular identifier from a template-switch 5' adaptor carrying 12 random nucleotides. Each sample yielded at least 3 million CDR3-containing paired-end reads. First-strand cDNA synthesis was performed from all RNA using the Mint cDNA synthesis kit, with priming by a TRBC-specific oligonucleotide. After uracil-DNA glycosylase treatment, a first 18-cycle PCR used universal primers M1SS and BC2_uni_R on all cDNA. The paper's processing steps were these. For normalization, 1 million high-quality reads were randomly selected from each sample, with every read carrying a distinct molecular identifier. Reads sharing molecular identifiers were discarded rather than binned into consensus sequences. CDR3 identification, clonotype clustering and error correction used MiTCR with a Q25 quality threshold and the strictest error-elimination algorithm. A nonparametric unseen species model with Euler transformation was used to estimate lower-bound total TCR beta diversity. The public sequencing data were trimmed at Q25 with fastp and processed into clonotypes with MiXCR by TCRdb, which kept only in-frame beta chains. Each record represents a unique CDR3 protein, reported with the most common genes and DNA among its rows. Here the V and J calls rest on TCRdb's processing, not on the authors' analysis. This sample holds some 1.5 million distinct CDR3 sequences; 28% were observed only once. The top ten clones comprise over 7% of the sample.

The chain uses TRBV10-3 and TRBJ2-5; 11 bases in between match TRBD2. The closer fit of TRBJ2-7 to the DNA end suggests the J call may be wrong. This TCR derives from a young woman in good health. Sequencing was done on a sample of blood. The sequenced DNA is TGTGCCATCAGTGAGACTACTAGCGGGAGTAACGAGCAGTACTTC. Translation gives CAISETTSGSNEQYF.